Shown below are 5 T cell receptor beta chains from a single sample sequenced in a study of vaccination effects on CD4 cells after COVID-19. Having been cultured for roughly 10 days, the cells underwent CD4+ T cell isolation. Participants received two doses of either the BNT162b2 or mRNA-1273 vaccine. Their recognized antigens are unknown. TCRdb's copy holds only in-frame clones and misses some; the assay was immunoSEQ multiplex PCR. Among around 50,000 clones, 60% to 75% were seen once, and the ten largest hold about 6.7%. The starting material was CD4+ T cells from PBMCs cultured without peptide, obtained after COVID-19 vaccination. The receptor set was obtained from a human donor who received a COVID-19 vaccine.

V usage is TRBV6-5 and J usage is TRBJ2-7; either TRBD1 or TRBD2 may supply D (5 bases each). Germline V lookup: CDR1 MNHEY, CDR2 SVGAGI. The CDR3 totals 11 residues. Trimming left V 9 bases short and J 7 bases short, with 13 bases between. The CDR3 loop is CARGETGEQYF. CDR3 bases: TGTGCCAGGGGGGAGACGGGGGAGCAGTACTTC.

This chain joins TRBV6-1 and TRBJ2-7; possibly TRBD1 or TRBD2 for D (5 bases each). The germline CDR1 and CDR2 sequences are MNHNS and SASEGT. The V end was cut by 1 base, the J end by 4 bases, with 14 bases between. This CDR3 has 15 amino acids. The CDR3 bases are TGTGCCAGCAGTGAAGGGGCAGGGACGTCTTACGAGCAGTACTTC. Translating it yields CASSEGAGTSYEQYF.

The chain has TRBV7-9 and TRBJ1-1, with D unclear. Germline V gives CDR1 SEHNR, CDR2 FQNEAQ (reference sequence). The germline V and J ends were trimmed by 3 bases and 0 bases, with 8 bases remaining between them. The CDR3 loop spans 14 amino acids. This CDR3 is CASSFTGMNTEAFF. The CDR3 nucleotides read TGTGCCAGCAGCTTCACCGGTATGAACACTGAAGCTTTCTTT.

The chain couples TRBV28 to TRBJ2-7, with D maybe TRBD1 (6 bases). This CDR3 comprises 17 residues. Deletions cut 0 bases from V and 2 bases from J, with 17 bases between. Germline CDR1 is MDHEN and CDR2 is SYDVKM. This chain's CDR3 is CASSLWGLQKGAYEQYF. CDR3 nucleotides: TGTGCCAGCAGTTTATGGGGCTTACAGAAGGGGGCCTACGAGCAGTACTTC.

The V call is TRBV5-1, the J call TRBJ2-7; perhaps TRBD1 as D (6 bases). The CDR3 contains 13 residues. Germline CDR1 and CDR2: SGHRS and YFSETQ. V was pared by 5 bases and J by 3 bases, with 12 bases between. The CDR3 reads CASRAQGRYEQYF. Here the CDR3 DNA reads TGCGCCAGCAGGGCACAGGGCCGCTACGAGCAGTACTTC.